These 24 T cell receptor beta chains originate from one sample sequenced in a study of T cells in Graves' hyperthyroidism and ophthalmopathy. RNA transcripts gave rise to amplified TCR beta CDR3 regions. First-round RT-PCR targeting the TCR CDR3 was performed with the HTBI primer set. TCRdb used MiXCR to reprocess the multiplex PCR reads, holding one entry per CDR3 protein. The table shows under 400,000 distinct CDR3 sequences, with roughly 14% occurring only once. The specimen sequenced was blood. These receptor sequences come from a woman aged 18-35 years with Graves' hyperthyroidism that later progressed to Graves' ophthalmopathy.

About this clonotype itself: The junction departs from the called germline gene at one end, perhaps through a read error. The chain employs TRBV19 and TRBJ1-5; no clear D gene. Germline V gene sequence: CDR1 LNHDA, CDR2 SQIVND (reference sequence). The CDR3 has 14 residues. The CDR3 here is CASSADGVGQSQHF. Here the CDR3 DNA reads TGTGCCAGTAGTGCGGACGGTGTGGGTCAGTCCCAGCATTTT. The variable domain in full, with the rest retrieved from reference TRBV19 and TRBJ1-5, is DGGITQSPKYLFRKEGQNVTLSCEQNLNHDAMYWYRQDPGQGLRLIYYSQIVNDFQKGDIAEGYSVSREKKESFPLTVTSAQKNPTAFYLCASSADGVGQSQHFGDGTRLSIL.

CDR3 amino acids: CASSLVPGLNEKLFF. The CDR3 bases are TGTGCCAGCAGCTTGGTACCCGGGCTTAATGAAAAACTGTTTTTT. This sequence joins TRBV5-5 and TRBJ1-4; no firm D call. Germline V CDR1 and CDR2: SGHKS, YYEKEE (reference sequence). Between the trimmed V and J ends, which lost 0 bases and 4 bases, there was a span of 10 bases. The CDR3 contains 15 residues. Combining the CDR3 with reference TRBV5-5 and TRBJ1-4 gives the whole variable domain DAGVTQSPTHLIKTRGQQVTLRCSPISGHKSVSWYQQVLGQGPQFIFQYYEKEERGRGNFPDRFSARQFPNYSSELNVNALLLGDSALYLCASSLVPGLNEKLFFGSGTQLSVL.

In this sample, this clonotype turned up a few times. This sequence joins TRBV6-6 and TRBJ2-3; D might be TRBD1 (5 bases). The CDR3 has 16 amino acids. V lost 2 bases and J lost 0, with 12 bases in between. Germline loops: CDR1 MNHNY, CDR2 SVGAGI (reference sequence). DNA of the CDR3: TGTGCCAGCAGTTACACAGGAAGAGCTAGCACAGATACGCAGTATTTT. It specifies CASSYTGRASTDTQYF.

This clonotype was counted a few times. The rearrangement joins TRBV20-1 to TRBJ1-5; 7 bases agree with TRBD1. Trimming cost V 3 bases and J 0 bases; bases outside gene matches: 8. The CDR3 is made up of 16 amino acids. Germline V lookup: CDR1 DFQATT, CDR2 SNEGSKA (reference sequence). The CDR3 loop reads CSASTGDFYSNQPQHF. CDR3 bases: TGCAGTGCTAGCACAGGGGACTTTTATAGCAATCAGCCCCAGCATTTT.

This clonotype was counted at least ten times. The chain employs TRBV28 and TRBJ2-1, with a weak D call TRBD2 (5 bases). Per germline, CDR1 MDHEN and CDR2 SYDVKM. V lost 5 bases and J lost 8, with 16 bases in between. The CDR3 loop spans 14 amino acids. As DNA, the CDR3 is TGTGCCAGCAGTAGTATCCGGGGTATAGATGAGCAGTTCTTC. This codes for CASSSIRGIDEQFF.

Ten or more counts support this clonotype. The chain links TRBV6-5 to TRBJ1-2; 7 bases map to TRBD1. The CDR3 spans 16 residues. Per germline, CDR1 MNHEY and CDR2 SVGAGI. V gave up 0 bases and J gave up 4 bases; unmatched junction bases: 8. The CDR3 loop reads CASSYSETGSIYGYTF. The DNA of the CDR3 is TGTGCCAGCAGTTACTCCGAGACAGGGTCTATCTATGGCTACACCTTC.

The chain combines TRBV12-3 or TRBV12-4 with TRBJ2-5, with D possibly matching TRBD1 (6 bases). The CDR3 is 16 amino acids. V lost 3 bases and J lost 2, with 16 bases in between. CDR3 sequence: CASSLEGWTAQETQYF. In nucleotides, the CDR3 is TGTGCCAGCAGTTTGGAAGGGTGGACAGCACAAGAGACCCAGTACTTC.

Comment on this clonotype: A much larger clone sits a single nucleotide away, making a read error possible. This sequence joins TRBV20-1 and TRBJ2-1, with 7 bases that match TRBD1. Germline V gives CDR1 DFQATT, CDR2 SNEGSKA (reference sequence). The CDR3 is 14 amino acids. CDR3 sequence: CGAVQGNGHNEQFF. The CDR3 DNA reads TGCGGTGCTGTACAGGGGAATGGCCACAATGAGCAGTTCTTC.

This clonotype has only a few counts. The chain links TRBV4-1 to TRBJ2-3; no reliable D call. Germline V gives CDR1 MGHRA, CDR2 YSYEKL. This CDR3 has 14 residues. The V gene lost 1 base and the J gene lost 2 bases, with 7 bases spanning the gap. CDR3 sequence: CASSQVKNTDTQYF. The CDR3 DNA is TGCGCCAGCAGCCAAGTGAAGAACACAGATACGCAGTATTTT.

This clonotype was detected only a few times. V is TRBV20-1 and J is TRBJ2-7, with TRBD1 identical over 9 bases. V shed 0 bases and J 2 bases; nucleotides not matched to a gene: 5. The germline gives CDR1 DFQATT, CDR2 SNEGSKA (reference sequence). CDR3 length: 15 amino acids. The CDR3 is CSARDMDRGPYEQYF. In nucleotides, the CDR3 is TGCAGTGCTAGAGATATGGACAGGGGACCCTACGAGCAGTACTTC.

The rearrangement links TRBV20-1 to TRBJ2-7; D may match TRBD1 or TRBD2 (5 bases each). CDR3 length equals 14 residues. Germline-derived CDR1 and CDR2 are DFQATT and SNEGSKA (reference sequence). Trimming took off 2 bases at V and 2 bases at J, with 13 bases between the two ends. CDR3 sequence: CSARLRDGPYEQYF. The CDR3 DNA sequence: TGCAGTGCTAGATTACGGGACGGGCCCTACGAGCAGTACTTC.

This clonotype was detected only a few times. This chain's CDR3 is CASSLEGTGFGEQYF. The CDR3 coding sequence is TGTGCCAGCAGCCTAGAGGGGACCGGTTTCGGCGAGCAGTACTTC. The gene calls are TRBV4-2 and TRBJ2-7; D could derive from TRBD1 or TRBD2 (5 bases each). Trimming cost V 4 bases and J 6 bases, with 19 bases left between them. The V gene's germline CDR1 is LGHNA and CDR2 YNFKEQ. This CDR3 comprises 15 residues.

This clonotype has more than one count but fewer than ten. The chain joins TRBV4-1 to TRBJ2-3; D is perhaps TRBD1 (5 bases). CDR1 is MGHRA and CDR2 is YSYEKL in the germline V gene. V was pared by 1 base and J by 6 bases, with 11 bases between. The CDR3 consists of 14 residues. CDR3 protein: CASSQVTGVDTQYF. In DNA, the CDR3 is TGCGCCAGCAGCCAAGTTACAGGAGTGGATACGCAGTATTTT.

This clonotype was seen many times. V is TRBV13 and J is TRBJ2-1, with D uncertain. This CDR3 region has 15 residues. CDR1 and CDR2 from the germline V gene are PRHDT and FYEKMQ (reference sequence). Trimming cost V 3 bases and J 5 bases, with 14 bases left between them. The CDR3 loop is CASSFRLNTNNEQFF. The CDR3 nucleotides are TGTGCCAGCAGCTTTAGACTCAACACCAACAATGAGCAGTTCTTC.

This clonotype was found a few times. This chain links TRBV10-3 with TRBJ2-2; 11 bases fit TRBD1. From germline, CDR1 is ENHRY and CDR2 SYGVKD. V trimming: 0 bases; J trimming: 7 bases; junction bases outside the gene matches: 10. This CDR3 has 18 amino acids. Written as DNA, the CDR3 is TGTGCCATCAGTGAGTCGACTGTACGGGACAGGGGGATCGGGGAGCTGTTTTTT. This gives the protein CAISESTVRDRGIGELFF.

This clonotype has ten or more counts. The rearrangement uses TRBV20-1 and TRBJ2-1; possibly TRBD2 for D (6 bases). The CDR3 length is 13 residues. Between the trimmed V and J ends, which lost 3 bases and 4 bases, there was a span of 10 bases. The germline V gene has CDR1 DFQATT and CDR2 SNEGSKA (reference sequence). The CDR3 region has the DNA TGCAGTGCTAGTTCCAGCGGGTACAATGAGCAGTTCTTC. Protein: CSASSSGYNEQFF.

This clonotype was detected ten times or more. The chain joins TRBV7-9 to TRBJ2-7; no definite D call. The CDR3 runs to 12 residues. The germline CDR1 and CDR2 sequences are SEHNR and FQNEAQ (reference sequence). V gave up 4 bases and J gave up 3 bases, with 7 bases separating them. CDR3 DNA: TGTGCCAGCAGCTCGTCAAACTACGAGCAGTACTTC. Translating gives CASSSSNYEQYF.

The rearrangement uses TRBV7-9 and TRBJ2-2, with D tentatively TRBD2 (6 bases). V dropped 5 bases and J dropped 3 bases, with 19 bases sitting between them. CDR1 is SEHNR, CDR2 FQNEAQ, per germline (reference sequence). The CDR3 spans 17 residues. Written as DNA, the CDR3 is TGTGCCAGCAGCGGTACGGGGGTTAGTGGGTACACCGGGGAGCTGTTTTTT. Its translation: CASSGTGVSGYTGELFF. The entire variable domain, with the rest obtained from reference TRBV7-9 and TRBJ2-2, is as follows: DTGVSQNPRHKITKRGQNVTFRCDPISEHNRLYWYRQTLGQGPEFLTYFQNEAQLEKSRLLSDRFSAERPKGSFSTLEIQRTEQGDSAMYLCASSGTGVSGYTGELFFGEGSRLTVL.

This clonotype has just a few counts. For the CDR3, the DNA is TGTGCCAGCAGTTTATCGAGTGGGGGCCGAGAGCAGTTCTTC. Its protein product is CASSLSSGGREQFF. The rearrangement joins TRBV27 to TRBJ2-1; weak D call: TRBD1 (6 bases). The CDR3 has 14 amino acids. Per the germline V gene, CDR1 is MNHEY and CDR2 is SMNVEV (reference sequence). V was shortened by 0 bases and J by 10 bases, with 13 bases between the two germline ends.

This clonotype was seen a handful of times. V is TRBV28 and J is TRBJ2-1, with TRBD2 matching 8 bases. Per germline, CDR1 MDHEN and CDR2 SYDVKM. The CDR3 loop spans 16 amino acids. J gave up 8 bases and V 6 bases, and 15 bases lay outside the gene matches. CDR3 sequence (DNA): TGTGCCAGCAGCTCTCCCAGCGGGAGTTCAGTGGATGAGCAGTTCTTC. As protein: CASSSPSGSSVDEQFF.

This clonotype came up many times. The chain recombines TRBV12-3 or TRBV12-4 with TRBJ1-5; D may be TRBD1 (6 bases). The CDR3 spans 14 residues. V lost 6 bases to trimming and J lost 3 bases, with 12 bases between them. CDR3 in amino acids: CASRPDRFNQPQHF. As DNA, the CDR3 is TGTGCCAGCAGACCTGACAGGTTCAATCAGCCCCAGCATTTT.

This chain joins TRBV4-1 and TRBJ1-2; D unresolved. This CDR3 has 12 residues. Germline CDR1 MGHRA, CDR2 YSYEKL. V lost 1 base, J lost 7 bases, and 7 bases lay in between. The chain's CDR3 is CASSQGSGGYTF. Written as DNA, the CDR3 is TGCGCCAGCAGCCAAGGGTCGGGTGGCTACACCTTC.

At least ten counts were recorded for this clonotype. CDR3 amino acids: CASSECRPKSLFSGQRGDIQYF. CDR3 bases: TGTGCCAGCAGTGAATGTCGGCCGAAAAGTCTGTTTAGCGGACAGCGTGGTGACATTCAGTACTTC. The rearrangement uses TRBV25-1 and TRBJ2-4, with D perhaps given as TRBD1 or TRBD2 (6 bases each). This CDR3 comprises 22 residues. V dropped 1 base and J dropped 8 bases, with 36 bases sitting between them. CDR1 is MGHDK, CDR2 SYGVNS, per germline.

This clonotype was picked up a small number of times. Possible read error: a much larger clone is one base away. The chain is built from TRBV2 and TRBJ2-1; 7 nucleotides agree with TRBD2. Germline V gene lookup returns CDR1 SNHLY and CDR2 FYNNEI. This CDR3 region has 16 residues. Trimming took 6 bases from V and 4 from J; bases not matched to a gene: 12. The CDR3 loop is CASRAVGPAGYNEQFF. CDR3 nucleotides: TGTGCCAGCAGAGCTGTAGGACCAGCGGGGTACAATGAGCAGTTCTTC.